This TCR beta chain was sequenced during a study of glioma-infiltrating T cells after dendritic cell vaccination. Study findings and constraints: Few patients contributed both blood and tumor specimens. Higher pretreatment TIL content predicted longer progression-free time and survival.

Measured with immunoSEQ multiplex PCR; TCRdb has only the in-frame clones, and not every one. Among just over 95,000 clones, around 80% were seen once, and the ten largest hold around 5.4%. This clone was counted a few times. The antigen remains undetermined. The germline CDR1 and CDR2 sequences are GTSNPN and SVGIG (reference sequence). This CDR3 is 15 amino acids long. Trimming removed 1 base from V and 3 bases from J, with 14 bases in between. This sequence joins TRBV30 and TRBJ2-3; D is possibly TRBD1 (5 bases). The sample here was blood, taken before dendritic cell vaccination. This clonotype originated in a human donor with glioblastoma. In DNA, the CDR3 is TGTGCCTGGAGTGCATTGGGGCTGGGGACAGATACGCAGTATTTT. Encoded protein: CAWSALGLGTDTQYF.